This is a list of T cell receptor beta chains from one sample in a study of CD8 T cells in Susac syndrome. Using its own MiXCR run on the immunoSEQ multiplex PCR reads, TCRdb lists one record per CDR3 protein. The sample holds about 440,000 distinct CDR3 sequences, about 85% seen once. The sample comprised CD8+ T cells from PBMCs. All receptors come from a human donor with multiple sclerosis. Both conserved end residues are part of each CDR3. D genes are given only for firm matches. Not every row has a clone size; where given, it reads once, few, many or a size class.

j_call clone_size d_call v_call cdr3_nt cdr3_aa
TRBJ1-1 - - TRBV27 TGTGCCAGCAGTTTAAGGGACCCCACTGAAGCTTTCTTT CASSLRDPTEAFF
TRBJ2-2 - - TRBV4-1 TGCGCCAGCAGCCAAGAACGGAGCACCGGGGAGCTGTTTTTT CASSQERSTGELFF
TRBJ2-7 - - TRBV19 TGTGCCAGTAGTAAAGAGGGGAGTTACGAGCAGTACTTC CASSKEGSYEQYF
TRBJ2-7 - - TRBV4-1 TGTGCCAGCAGCCAGGATACCTACGAGCAGTACTTC CASSQDTYEQYF
TRBJ2-7 - - TRBV28 TGTGCCAGCAGTTTATTGACGGACTACGAGCAGTACTTC CASSLLTDYEQYF
TRBJ2-1 - - TRBV5-5 TGTGCCAGCAGCCAAGAGGGGAATGACAATGAGCAGTTCTTC CASSQEGNDNEQFF
TRBJ1-5 - - TRBV5-8 TGTGCCAGCAGCTTGGTAGGGAGGGAGGGCAATCAGCCCCAGCATTTT CASSLVGREGNQPQHF
TRBJ1-1 few - TRBV6-1 TGTGCCAGCAACCAACCTATGAACACTGAAGCTTTCTTT CASNQPMNTEAFF
TRBJ2-1 once - TRBV10-3 TGTGCCATCAGTGACGGGCGGGGCACCTACAATGAGCAGTTCTTC CAISDGRGTYNEQFF
TRBJ1-4 few - TRBV19 TGTGCCAGTAGAACGGACACCTATGAAAAACTGTTTTTT CASRTDTYEKLFF
TRBJ1-2 once TRBD1 TRBV2 TGTGCCAGCAGTGAGGTGCAGGGGGCGCGTGGCTACACCTTC CASSEVQGARGYTF
TRBJ2-2 - TRBD2 TRBV7-2 TGTGCCAGCAGCTTAGACGATGGGTCTAGCGGAGGGAACACCGGGGAGCTGTTTTTT CASSLDDGSSGGNTGELFF
TRBJ2-7 - - TRBV5-1 TGCGCCAGCAGCTTGGACAGGGAGAGCCCCTCCTACGAGCAGTACTTC CASSLDRESPSYEQYF
TRBJ1-1 - - TRBV30 TGTGCCTGGAGTGTATTTGCCGGGACTTCTGAAGCTTTCTTT CAWSVFAGTSEAFF
TRBJ2-7 few - TRBV4-1 TGCGCCAGCAGCCAAGAAGGTCCAGGGGCGACCTCCTACGAGCAGTACTTC CASSQEGPGATSYEQYF
TRBJ1-1 - - TRBV12-3/TRBV12-4 TGTGCCAGCAGTTTAGGTTGGGAAGGGAACACTGAAGCTTTCTTT CASSLGWEGNTEAFF
TRBJ2-5 - - TRBV2 TGTGCCAGCACCTGGGTGGGCTTGGGGACCCAGTACTTC CASTWVGLGTQYF
TRBJ1-4 - - TRBV7-6 TGTGCCAGCAGCTTGTGGGGGGAGGAGGAAAAACTGTTTTTT CASSLWGEEEKLFF
TRBJ2-1 - - TRBV27 TGTGCCAGCAGTTTAGGGCAGGCCTACAATGAGCAGTTCTTC CASSLGQAYNEQFF
TRBJ1-5 - - TRBV4-1 TGCGCCAGCAGCCAAGACGGTCAGTCTGACAATCAGCCCCAGCATTTT CASSQDGQSDNQPQHF
TRBJ2-2 - - TRBV7-9 TGTGCCAGCAGCTCCTTTACCGGGGAGCTGTTTTTT CASSSFTGELFF
TRBJ2-7 once - TRBV25-1 TGTGCCAGCAGTGACTTCATGGACTACGAGCAGTACTTC CASSDFMDYEQYF
TRBJ1-5 once - TRBV4-1 TGCGCCAGCAGCCTGGGGGGGGCGACCAATCAGCCCCAGCATTTT CASSLGGATNQPQHF
TRBJ1-5 - - TRBV7-8 TGTGCCAGCAGCTCCGCCAAGGGGTGGGAGCCCCAGCATTTT CASSSAKGWEPQHF
TRBJ1-4 - - TRBV5-1 TGCGCCAGCAGGGTAGGAGAGGCCGGGGCCTGGGAAAAACTGTTTTTT CASRVGEAGAWEKLFF
TRBJ2-7 - TRBD2 TRBV6-1 TGTGCCAGCAGTGACCCCGATAGCGGGCTTTCCTACGAGCAGTACTTC CASSDPDSGLSYEQYF
TRBJ2-1 - - TRBV4-1 TGCGCCAGCAGGGATTCCTACAATGAGCAGTTCTTC CASRDSYNEQFF
TRBJ2-3 - - TRBV15 TGTGCCACCAGTGCGGGCCATACTAGCACAGATACGCAGTATTTT CATSAGHTSTDTQYF
TRBJ2-5 - - TRBV5-1 TGCGCCAGCAGCACCCCTGCGGGGATTCAAGAGACCCAGTACTTC CASSTPAGIQETQYF
TRBJ1-2 - - TRBV30 TGTGCCTGGAGTGCCGTAGGGGGGGGCCCGACCAACTATGGCTACACCTTC CAWSAVGGGPTNYGYTF
TRBJ2-7 - TRBD1 TRBV4-1 TGCGCCAGCAGCCAGAGGACAGGGGGAACTTTGTCCTACGAGCAGTACTTC CASSQRTGGTLSYEQYF
TRBJ1-4 - - TRBV28 TGTGCCAGCAGTCCCGAGACAGGCGCTAATGAAAAACTGTTTTTT CASSPETGANEKLFF
TRBJ2-2 - - TRBV13 TGTGCCAGCAGCTCCATAGAGGCCGGGGAGCTGTTTTTT CASSSIEAGELFF
TRBJ2-3 - TRBD1 TRBV6-5 TGTGCCAGCAGTTACTCAGGGACAGGGGTTGCGGACACAGATACGCAGTATTTT CASSYSGTGVADTDTQYF
TRBJ1-4 - - TRBV27 TGTGCCAGCAGCATACAATCAACTAATGAAAAACTGTTTTTT CASSIQSTNEKLFF
TRBJ1-1 - - TRBV9 TGTGCCAGCAGCTCCCTGGACGGGGATGACACTGAAGCTTTCTTT CASSSLDGDDTEAFF
TRBJ2-1 - - TRBV4-1 TGCGCCAGCAGCCAAGTCGGGGGTGAGCAGTTCTTC CASSQVGGEQFF
TRBJ2-3 once - TRBV7-8 TGTGCCAGCAGCTTAGGCGGGAATCCAGATACGCAGTATTTT CASSLGGNPDTQYF
TRBJ2-5 - - TRBV12-3/TRBV12-4 TGTGCCAGCAGTTGGGACCCACGTGCTATCGAGACCCAGTACTTC CASSWDPRAIETQYF
TRBJ1-4 - - TRBV6-6 TGTGCCAGCAGTTACTCGGGGGGGACTAATGAAAAACTGTTTTTT CASSYSGGTNEKLFF
TRBJ1-4 - - TRBV28 TGTGCCAGCAGTTCAACCCAGGACTCCGAAGTGGGAAAACTGTTTTTT CASSSTQDSEVGKLFF
TRBJ1-2 - - TRBV5-1 TGCGCCAGCTTGATTGGACCGGCAACGGGTGATGGCTACACCTTC CASLIGPATGDGYTF
TRBJ2-5 - - TRBV6-5 TGTGCCAGCAGTTCCTCCGGGGGGCCTGACCCGCGGGAGACCCAGTACTTC CASSSSGGPDPRETQYF
TRBJ2-6 - - TRBV2 TGTGCCAGCAGGGACAGCGACTCTGGGGCCAACGTCCTGACTTTC CASRDSDSGANVLTF
TRBJ2-7 - TRBD2 TRBV6-5 TGTGCCAGCAGTTACCTGGGGCTAGCGGGGGGGCCTCACGAGCAGTACTTC CASSYLGLAGGPHEQYF
TRBJ2-2 - TRBD2 TRBV11-3 TGTGCCAGCAGCTTAGCCCCTTTAGCGGGGGGATCCGCGAACACCGGGGAGCTGTTTTTT CASSLAPLAGGSANTGELFF
TRBJ1-1 - - TRBV6-5 TGTGCCAGCAGTCGCTCGGGGGGGGCGAGTGATGAAGCTTTCTTT CASSRSGGASDEAFF
TRBJ2-4 once TRBD1 TRBV29-1 TGCAGCGTTGAAGACGAGACAGGGGAGATGGGAAGCAAAAACATTCAGTACTTC CSVEDETGEMGSKNIQYF
TRBJ1-1 - - TRBV27 TGTGCCAGCAGCCCCTCGGAGGGGGTTATATATGAAGCTTTCTTT CASSPSEGVIYEAFF
TRBJ2-2 - TRBD1 TRBV3-1 TGTGCCAGCAGACCCGTCGGGACAGCGAGCACCGGGGAGCTGTTTTTT CASRPVGTASTGELFF
TRBJ2-2 - TRBD2 TRBV5-1 TGCGCCAGCAGCGAATATATAGCGGGGGGGCCCAGCACCGGGGAGCTGTTTTTT CASSEYIAGGPSTGELFF
TRBJ2-2 - TRBD1 TRBV12-5 TGTGCTAGTGGTTTGGGGACAGGCACCGGGGAGCTGTTTTTT CASGLGTGTGELFF
TRBJ2-2 few TRBD1 TRBV27 TGTGCCAGCAGTTTGTCGGGACAGGGTAACACCGGGGAGCTGTTTTTT CASSLSGQGNTGELFF
TRBJ2-3 - - TRBV11-2 TGTGCCAGCAGCTTATGGCCCCCGGGTACGCAGTATTTT CASSLWPPGTQYF